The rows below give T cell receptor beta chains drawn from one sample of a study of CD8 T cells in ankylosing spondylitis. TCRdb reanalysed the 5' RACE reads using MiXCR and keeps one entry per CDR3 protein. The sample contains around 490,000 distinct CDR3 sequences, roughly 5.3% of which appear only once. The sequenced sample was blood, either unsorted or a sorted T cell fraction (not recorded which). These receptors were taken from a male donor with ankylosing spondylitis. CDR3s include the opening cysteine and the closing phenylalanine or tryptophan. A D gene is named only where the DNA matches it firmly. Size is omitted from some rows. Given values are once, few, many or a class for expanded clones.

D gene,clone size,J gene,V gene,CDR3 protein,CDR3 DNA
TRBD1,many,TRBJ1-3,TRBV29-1,CSVERQGDTIYF,TGCAGCGTTGAACGACAGGGAGACACCATATATTTT
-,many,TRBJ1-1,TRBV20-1,CSATTEAFF,TGCAGTGCTACCACTGAAGCTTTCTTT
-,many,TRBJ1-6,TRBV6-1,CASRSPVGDYNSPLHF,TGTGCCAGCAGATCCCCCGTGGGGGACTATAATTCACCCCTCCACTTT
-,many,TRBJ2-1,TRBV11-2,CASSSIRGLYNEQFF,TGTGCCAGCAGCAGCATACGGGGTTTATACAATGAGCAGTTCTTC
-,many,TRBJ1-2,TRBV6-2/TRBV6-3,CAIRSRRGNYGYTF,TGTGCCATCCGTTCCAGGCGGGGGAACTATGGCTACACCTTC
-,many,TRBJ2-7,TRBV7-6,CASSLGAGNPYEQYF,TGTGCCAGCAGCTTAGGGGCGGGTAACCCCTACGAGCAGTACTTC
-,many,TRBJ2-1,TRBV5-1,CASSLELVGSYNEQFF,TGCGCCAGCAGCTTAGAACTAGTTGGCTCCTACAATGAGCAGTTCTTC
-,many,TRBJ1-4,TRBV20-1,CSAIQPNEKLFF,TGCAGTGCTATACAGCCGAATGAAAAACTGTTTTTT
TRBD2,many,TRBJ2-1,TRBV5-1,CASSPQLAGIYNEQFF,TGCGCCAGCAGCCCGCAACTAGCGGGGATATACAATGAGCAGTTCTTC
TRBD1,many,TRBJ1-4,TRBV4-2,CASSQGIQGDEKLFF,TGTGCCAGCAGCCAAGGGATACAGGGGGATGAAAAACTGTTTTTT
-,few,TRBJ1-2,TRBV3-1,CASSQRRWARGYTF,TGTGCCAGCAGCCAAAGGAGGTGGGCTCGTGGCTACACCTTC
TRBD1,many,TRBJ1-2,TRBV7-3,CASSVDRGRDYTF,TGTGCCAGCAGCGTGGACAGGGGGCGCGACTACACCTTC
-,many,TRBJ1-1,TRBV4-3,CASSRRGEVAEAFF,TGCGCCAGCAGCCGGAGGGGTGAGGTCGCTGAAGCTTTCTTT
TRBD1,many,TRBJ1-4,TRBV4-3,CASSPGTGEKLFF,TGCGCCAGCAGCCCTGGGACAGGGGAAAAACTGTTTTTT
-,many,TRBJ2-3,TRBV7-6,CASSLVTASFSTDTQYF,TGTGCCAGCAGCTTAGTCACCGCAAGTTTTAGCACAGATACGCAGTATTTT
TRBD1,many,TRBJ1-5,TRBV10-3,CAISGDRDSGQPQHF,TGTGCCATCAGCGGGGACAGGGATAGCGGTCAGCCCCAGCATTTT
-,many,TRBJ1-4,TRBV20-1,CSARTLWGEKLFF,TGCAGTGCTCGGACCCTGTGGGGGGAAAAACTGTTTTTT
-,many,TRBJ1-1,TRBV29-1,CSVEGGGTSEAFF,TGCAGCGTTGAAGGGGGGGGAACCTCTGAAGCTTTCTTT
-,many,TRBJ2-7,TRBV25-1,CASSEYHYFHEQYF,TGTGCCAGCAGTGAATACCACTATTTTCACGAGCAGTACTTC
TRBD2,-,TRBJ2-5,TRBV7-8,CASSWRGGRETQYF,TGTGCCAGCAGCTGGCGGGGAGGGAGAGAGACCCAGTACTTC
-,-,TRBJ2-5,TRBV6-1,CASSEGLQETQYF,TGTGCCAGCAGTGAAGGCCTTCAAGAGACCCAGTACTTC
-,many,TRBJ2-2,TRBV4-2,CASSQDSVVGELFF,TGTGCCAGCAGCCAAGATAGCGTGGTCGGGGAGCTGTTTTTT
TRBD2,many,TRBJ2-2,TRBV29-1,CSARLAGVPNTGELFF,TGCAGCGCTCGACTAGCGGGAGTCCCGAACACCGGGGAGCTGTTTTTT
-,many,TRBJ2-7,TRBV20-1,CSARGMISYEQYF,TGCAGTGCTAGAGGAATGATCTCCTACGAGCAGTACTTC
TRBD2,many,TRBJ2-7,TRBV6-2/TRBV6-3,CASSLISLAGAYEQYF,TGTGCCAGCAGCCTCATAAGTTTAGCGGGGGCCTACGAGCAGTACTTC
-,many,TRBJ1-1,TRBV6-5,CASSYGSGPGEAFF,TGTGCCAGCAGTTACGGTTCGGGGCCGGGTGAAGCTTTCTTT
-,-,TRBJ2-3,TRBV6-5,CASSYGGGTDTQYF,TGTGCCAGCAGTTACGGTGGGGGGACAGATACGCAGTATTTT
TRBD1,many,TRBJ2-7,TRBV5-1,CASSLTTGGGWYEQYF,TGCGCCAGCAGCCTAACGACAGGGGGCGGCTGGTACGAGCAGTACTTC
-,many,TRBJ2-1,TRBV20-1,CSARGRGLSYNEQFF,TGCAGTGCTAGAGGCCGGGGATTAAGCTACAATGAGCAGTTCTTC
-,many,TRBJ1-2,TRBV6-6,CAISLAYGYTF,TGTGCCATCTCTCTCGCCTATGGCTACACCTTC